This record looks at one T cell receptor beta chain sequence and its context. Its antigen is currently unknown. Regarding time point: baseline, week 1 (first vaccination visit). Treatment specified: pre-vaccination baseline after standard-of-care therapy. This record comes from a study of a mutant IDH1 vaccine in newly diagnosed glioma. Turning to the study itself: Antecedent treatment encompassed radiotherapy, temozolomide, or their combination; the majority received both.

Sequencing used immunoSEQ multiplex PCR; TCRdb keeps in-frame clones, though not all of them. The sample lists about 98,000 clones; roughly 89% were seen once. Findings of the study overall: Patients mounted vaccine-induced immune responses in almost 95% of cases. Pseudoprogression apparently tracked independently of changes in top peripheral T cell clonotypes.

J gave up 2 bases and V 3 bases, and 4 bases lay outside the gene matches. CDR1 and CDR2 from the germline V gene are SQVTM and ANQGSEA. This CDR3 spans 14 amino acids. The V and J genes are TRBV29-1 and TRBJ2-5; 9 bases fit TRBD2. The receptor's source is a woman between 45 and 60 years old with glioma. The sequencing used PBMCs, collected from a glioma patient treated with radiotherapy, temozolomide or both. CDR3 residues: CSVDFSGGQETQYF. CDR3 nucleotides: TGCAGCGTTGATTTTAGCGGGGGTCAAGAGACCCAGTACTTC.